The T cell receptor beta chain under discussion was sequenced for a study of blood T cell repertoires in COVID-19 (dated by TCRdb to the early 2020s). Regarding the study in general: Samples covering the acute and convalescent phases of COVID-19 were provided by collaborators in the United States, Italy and Spain. Sample metadata almost always included a de-identified subject ID, COVID-19 status, age in years and sex. The samples were drawn from two sources: the first 160 participants of the ongoing ImmuneRACE study, and 1,200 or so subjects contributed by 6 global collaborators. Where available, HLA class I and class II types were obtained from metadata supplied by the sample provider rather than from assay-based typing. The repertoires were made available in a free public database intended to serve as a resource for research on the immune response to SARS-CoV-2. Subjects who had been exposed to COVID-19, were actively infected with it, or had recovered from it provided the deeply sampled blood TCRbeta repertoires that made up the dataset. The prospective study material was composed of cDNA or gDNA derived from T cells, B-cell-depleted T cells, or PBMCs.

The immunoSEQ Assay, a bias-controlled multiplex PCR, was used to amplify TCRbeta CDR3 regions from genomic DNA. The source study handled its data this way. Within the assay, amplification of reference gene primers was used to estimate how many nucleated cells each sample contained. To quantify the absolute abundance of each unique TCRbeta CDR3 rearrangement, sequence reads were collapsed and filtered. For each sample, productive Simpson clonality was calculated as the square root of Simpson's diversity index across productive rearrangements. TCRdb re-hosts the immuneACCESS table, in-frame sequences only. Its copies lack some clones; in the studies checked, an unresolved V gene accounts for under half of them, and the cause for the rest is not known. The D gene and trimming were derived from the DNA, and the V and J assignments and clone size from that table. The sample records about 160,000 clones, 70% to 90% of which are singletons. Of the sample, 6.5% to 8% falls within the top ten clones.

Participants in the prospective study were aged 18 to 89 years, lived in 20 to 30 United States geographic areas, and enrolled through a virtual design. Cohort assignment in the prospective study relied on participant-reported clinical history from a screening survey and a study questionnaire. For ImmuneRACE Cohort 3, a participant was defined as recovered based on two consecutive negative NP/OP PCR tests, clearance by a healthcare professional, or resolution of symptoms. In the prospective study, whole blood, serum and a nasopharyngeal or oropharyngeal swab were collected from each participant by mobile phlebotomists. Participants in the prospective study had the option to provide additional blood draws and questionnaires over a roughly 2-month period. Blood samples from the prospective study were shipped frozen or at room temperature prior to DNA extraction. The germline V gene (reference sequence) provides CDR1 GTSNPN and CDR2 SVGIG. The V end gives up 6 bases and the J end 3 bases, leaving 6 bases in the junction not matched to a gene. The CDR3 goes from the cysteine to the phenylalanine over 13 residues. Of the read, only the CDR3 DNA is kept; its 39 bases are in frame from base 1.

About this clone: Its binding antigen is unknown. Qualities for individual bases were not recorded, and no much larger clone is one base off.

Overall study outcomes, separate from this receptor: Clinical and demographic metadata were provided uncurated, with the amount varying by source and participant.

The sequenced material came from PBMCs or T cells enriched from blood (not recorded which). The receptor chain draws on TRBV30 and TRBJ2-3; 7 central nucleotides agree with TRBD2. The clonotype originates from a woman aged 50 to 60 who had recovered from COVID-19. The bases are TGTGCCTGCCGAGGCGGGGGAACAGATACGCAGTATTTT. This encodes CACRGGGTDTQYF.